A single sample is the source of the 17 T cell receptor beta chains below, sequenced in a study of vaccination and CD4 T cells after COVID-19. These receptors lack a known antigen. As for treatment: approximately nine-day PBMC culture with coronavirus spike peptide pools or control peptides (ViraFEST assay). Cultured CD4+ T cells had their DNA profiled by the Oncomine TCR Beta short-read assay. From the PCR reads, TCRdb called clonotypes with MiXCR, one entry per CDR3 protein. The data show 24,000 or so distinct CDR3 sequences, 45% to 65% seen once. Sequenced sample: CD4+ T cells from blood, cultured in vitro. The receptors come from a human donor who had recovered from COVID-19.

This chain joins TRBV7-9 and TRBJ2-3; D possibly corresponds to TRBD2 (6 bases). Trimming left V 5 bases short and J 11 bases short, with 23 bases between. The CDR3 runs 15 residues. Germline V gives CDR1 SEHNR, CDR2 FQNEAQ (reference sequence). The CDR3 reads CASSPGRSGPMGQYF. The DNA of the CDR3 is TGTGCCAGCAGCCCCGGACGGAGCGGGCCTATGGGGCAGTATTTT.

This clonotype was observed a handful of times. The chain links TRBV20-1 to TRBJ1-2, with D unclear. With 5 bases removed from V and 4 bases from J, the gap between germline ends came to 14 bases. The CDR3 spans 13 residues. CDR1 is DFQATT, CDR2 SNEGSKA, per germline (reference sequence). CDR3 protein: CSARRFSSYGYTF. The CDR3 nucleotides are TGCAGTGCTCGCAGGTTTAGTAGCTATGGCTACACCTTC.

The CDR3 DNA sequence: TGTGCCAGCAAATCCGGGACAGGGATTAGCAATCAGCCCCAGCATTTT. This codes for CASKSGTGISNQPQHF. The V and J genes are TRBV6-2 or TRBV6-3 and TRBJ1-5, with 9 nucleotides matching TRBD1. CDR1 and CDR2 (germline): MNHEY, SVGEGT. The CDR3 is 16 residues long. Trimming took 7 bases from V and 0 from J; bases not matched to a gene: 7.

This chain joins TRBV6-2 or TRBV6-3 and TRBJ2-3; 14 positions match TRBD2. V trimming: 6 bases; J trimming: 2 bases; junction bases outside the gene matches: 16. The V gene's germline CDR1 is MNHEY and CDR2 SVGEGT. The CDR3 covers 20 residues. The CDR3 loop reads CASRNRAGTSGGGVTDTQYF. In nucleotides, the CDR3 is TGTGCCAGCAGGAACAGGGCAGGGACTAGCGGGGGTGGCGTCACAGATACGCAGTATTTT.

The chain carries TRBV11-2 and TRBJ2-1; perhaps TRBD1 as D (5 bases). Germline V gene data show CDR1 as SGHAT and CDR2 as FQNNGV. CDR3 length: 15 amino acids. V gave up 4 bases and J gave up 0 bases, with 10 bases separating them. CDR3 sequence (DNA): TGTGCCAGCAGCTCTTTAAGGGGCTCCTACAATGAGCAGTTCTTC. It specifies CASSSLRGSYNEQFF.

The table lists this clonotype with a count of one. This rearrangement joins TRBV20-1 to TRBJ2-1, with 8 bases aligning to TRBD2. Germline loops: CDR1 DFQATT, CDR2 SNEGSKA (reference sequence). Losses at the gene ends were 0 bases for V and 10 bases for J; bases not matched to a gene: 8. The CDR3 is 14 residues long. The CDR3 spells CSARDPDGGDEQFF. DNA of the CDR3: TGCAGTGCTAGAGATCCCGACGGGGGGGACGAGCAGTTCTTC.

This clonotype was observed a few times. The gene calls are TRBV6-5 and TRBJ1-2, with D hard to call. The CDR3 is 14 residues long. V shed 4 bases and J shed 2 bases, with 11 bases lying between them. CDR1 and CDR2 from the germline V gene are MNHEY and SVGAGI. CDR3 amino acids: CASSSNLGNYGYTF. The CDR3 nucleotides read TGTGCCAGCAGTTCCAATCTCGGGAACTATGGCTACACCTTC.

This chain's CDR3 is CSAPGLTRTDTQYF. For the CDR3, the DNA is TGCAGTGCTCCCGGACTAACGCGCACAGATACGCAGTATTTT. The chain uses TRBV20-1 and TRBJ2-3, with a tentative D call TRBD2 (6 bases). Germline assignment: CDR1 DFQATT and CDR2 SNEGSKA (reference sequence). V lost 5 bases, J lost 1 base, and 13 bases lay in between. The CDR3 has 14 residues.

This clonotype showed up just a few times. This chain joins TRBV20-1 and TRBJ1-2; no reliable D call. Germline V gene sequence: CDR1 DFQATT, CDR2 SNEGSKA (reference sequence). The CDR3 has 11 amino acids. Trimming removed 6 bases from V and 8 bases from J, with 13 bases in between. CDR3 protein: CSARGSGGYTF. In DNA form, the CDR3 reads TGCAGTGCGCGCGGTTCGGGAGGCTACACCTTC.

Here the CDR3 DNA reads TGCGCCAGCTCTATGAGAGAGACCCAGTACTTC. Translation: CASSMRETQYF. This chain links TRBV10-2 with TRBJ2-5; D ambiguous. This CDR3 spans 11 amino acids. The germline CDR1 and CDR2 sequences are WSHSY and SAAADI. The V end lost 8 bases, the J end lost 4 bases, and 8 bases lay between the germline ends.

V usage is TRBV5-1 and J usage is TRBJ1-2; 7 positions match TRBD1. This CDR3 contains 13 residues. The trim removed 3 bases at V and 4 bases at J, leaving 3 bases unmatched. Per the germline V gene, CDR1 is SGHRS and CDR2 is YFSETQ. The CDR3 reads CASSSDRVYGYTF. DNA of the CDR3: TGCGCCAGCAGCTCCGACAGGGTCTATGGCTACACCTTC.

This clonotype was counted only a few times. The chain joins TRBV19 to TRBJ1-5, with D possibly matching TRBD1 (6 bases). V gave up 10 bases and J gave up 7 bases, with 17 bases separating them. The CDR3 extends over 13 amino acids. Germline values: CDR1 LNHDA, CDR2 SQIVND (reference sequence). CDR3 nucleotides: TGTGCCACCGCGGGGGGGGCAGGGCAGCCCCAGCATTTT. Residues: CATAGGAGQPQHF. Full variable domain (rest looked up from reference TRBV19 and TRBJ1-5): DGGITQSPKYLFRKEGQNVTLSCEQNLNHDAMYWYRQDPGQGLRLIYYSQIVNDFQKGDIAEGYSVSREKKESFPLTVTSAQKNPTAFYLCATAGGAGQPQHFGDGTRLSIL.

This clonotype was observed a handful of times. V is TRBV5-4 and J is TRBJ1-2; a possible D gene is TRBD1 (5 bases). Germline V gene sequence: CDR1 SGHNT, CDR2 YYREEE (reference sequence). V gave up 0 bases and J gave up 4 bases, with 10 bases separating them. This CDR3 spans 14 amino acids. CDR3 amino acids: CASSLEAGSYGYTF. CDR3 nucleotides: TGTGCCAGCAGCTTGGAAGCAGGGAGCTATGGCTACACCTTC.

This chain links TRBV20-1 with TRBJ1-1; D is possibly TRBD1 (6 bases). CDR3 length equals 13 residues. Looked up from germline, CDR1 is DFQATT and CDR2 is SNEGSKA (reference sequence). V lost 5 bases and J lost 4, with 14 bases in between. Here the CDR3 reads CSASRGVGTEAFF. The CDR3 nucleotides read TGCAGTGCTTCCAGGGGAGTCGGCACTGAAGCTTTCTTT.

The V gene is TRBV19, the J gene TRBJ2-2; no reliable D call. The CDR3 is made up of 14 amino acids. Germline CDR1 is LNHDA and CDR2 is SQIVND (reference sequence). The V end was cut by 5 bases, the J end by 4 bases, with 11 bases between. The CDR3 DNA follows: TGTGCCAGTAGTCGAGGTGAGACCACCGGGGAGCTGTTTTTT. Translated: CASSRGETTGELFF.

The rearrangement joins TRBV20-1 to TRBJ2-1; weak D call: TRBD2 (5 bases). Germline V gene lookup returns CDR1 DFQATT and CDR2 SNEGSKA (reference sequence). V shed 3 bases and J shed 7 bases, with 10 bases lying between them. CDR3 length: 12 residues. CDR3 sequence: CSASGLANEQFF. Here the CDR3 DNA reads TGCAGTGCTAGCGGATTAGCGAATGAGCAGTTCTTC.

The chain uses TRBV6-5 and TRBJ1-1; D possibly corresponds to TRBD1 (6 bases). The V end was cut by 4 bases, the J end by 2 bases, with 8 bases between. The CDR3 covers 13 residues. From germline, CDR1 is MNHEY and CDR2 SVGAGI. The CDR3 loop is CASSWDKNTEAFF. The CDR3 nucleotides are TGTGCCAGCAGTTGGGACAAAAACACTGAAGCTTTCTTT.